The 26 T cell receptor beta chains listed next were all sequenced from one sample in a study of blood T cell repertoires in COVID-19. Sequenced by immunoSEQ multiplex PCR; TCRdb stores in-frame clones only, minus some. The sample lists over 200,000 clones, approximately 83% occurring once. Sequenced: peripheral blood. These receptors all stem from a woman between 35 and 50 years old with active or convalescent COVID-19.

The DNA for the CDR3 is TGTGCCAGCAGCTCGCCGCCAACAATAGCCAAAAACATTCAGTACTTC. Amino acid sequence: CASSSPPTIAKNIQYF. The chain is built from TRBV7-2 and TRBJ2-4; no firm D call. V gave up 4 bases and J gave up 0 bases, with 13 bases separating them. The germline V gene has CDR1 SGHTA and CDR2 FQGNSA. The CDR3 consists of 16 residues.

The sample holds a few counts of this clone. V and J are TRBV4-2 and TRBJ1-1; 7 bases fit TRBD1. CDR1 and CDR2 from the germline V gene are LGHNA and YNFKEQ. This CDR3 has 13 residues. The V segment lost 5 bases and the J segment 4 bases; nucleotides outside the gene matches: 4. The chain's CDR3 is CASSSTGVTEAFF. CDR3 coding DNA: TGTGCCAGCAGCTCAACAGGGGTCACTGAAGCTTTCTTT.

The J gene is TRBJ2-4, the V gene TRBV28; 9 bases fit TRBD2. This CDR3 is built from 15 residues. Germline loops: CDR1 MDHEN, CDR2 SYDVKM. V lost 1 base and J lost 8; bases outside the gene matches: 6. In nucleotides, the CDR3 is TGTGCCAGCAGTTTATCGGTAGCGGGAGCGTACATTCAGTACTTC. Amino acid sequence: CASSLSVAGAYIQYF. The entire variable domain, with the rest obtained from reference TRBV28 and TRBJ2-4, is as follows: DVKVTQSSRYLVKRTGEKVFLECVQDMDHENMFWYRQDPGLGLRLIYFSYDVKMKEKGDIPEGYSVSREKKERFSLILESASTNQTSMYLCASSLSVAGAYIQYFGAGTRLSVL.

V and J are TRBV4-3 and TRBJ2-6; possible D gene TRBD1, 6 bases. Germline V gene sequence: CDR1 LGHNA, CDR2 YSLEER. The CDR3 consists of 19 residues. Deletions cut 4 bases from V and 4 bases from J, with 23 bases between. CDR3 in DNA: TGCGCCAGCAGCCCCGACCTTACAGGGCTCTATACAGGGGCCAACGTCCTGACTTTC. This encodes CASSPDLTGLYTGANVLTF.

This sequence joins TRBV27 and TRBJ2-1; possible D gene TRBD1, 5 bases. The CDR3 runs to 16 residues. The V gene lost 3 bases and the J gene lost 0 bases, with 12 bases spanning the gap. Germline CDR1 reads MNHEY; CDR2 reads SMNVEV (reference sequence). The CDR3 sequence is CASSFDSLSSYNEQFF. The CDR3 coding sequence is TGTGCCAGCAGTTTTGACAGTTTGAGCTCCTACAATGAGCAGTTCTTC.

V usage is TRBV28 and J usage is TRBJ1-2; 8 bases line up with TRBD1. CDR3 size: 18 residues. CDR1 is MDHEN, CDR2 SYDVKM, per germline. V lost 7 bases, J lost 2 bases, and 18 bases stayed unmatched. The CDR3 coding sequence is TGTGCCAGCACCAAGACAGGGGATTACGTCCCCGTCAACTATGGCTACACCTTC. Encoded protein: CASTKTGDYVPVNYGYTF.

This clone was recorded once. The rearrangement links TRBV11-3 to TRBJ2-1; 8 bases map to TRBD1. This CDR3 is built from 13 residues. The germline gives CDR1 SGHNT, CDR2 YENEEA. V gave up 3 bases and J gave up 7 bases; unmatched junction bases: 2. The CDR3 protein is CASSLTGDNEQFF. For the CDR3, the DNA is TGTGCCAGCAGCTTGACAGGGGATAATGAGCAGTTCTTC. The full variable domain, in which reference TRBV11-3 and TRBJ2-1 provide the parts outside the CDR3, is EAGVVQSPRYKIIEKKQPVAFWCNPISGHNTLYWYLQNLGQGPELLIRYENEEAVDDSQLPKDRFSAERLKGVDSTLKIQPAELGDSAVYLCASSLTGDNEQFFGPGTRLTVL.

This sequence joins TRBV6-1 and TRBJ1-1, with D perhaps matching TRBD1 (6 bases). Trimming removed 4 bases from V and 0 bases from J, with 15 bases in between. The CDR3 has 16 amino acids. Germline V CDR1 and CDR2: MNHNS, SASEGT. This CDR3 reads CASSVLSHRVNTEAFF. In nucleotides, the CDR3 is TGTGCCAGCAGTGTATTATCTCACAGGGTGAACACTGAAGCTTTCTTT.

The chain has TRBV6-1 and TRBJ1-6; 7 bases are a match to TRBD1. Trimming at V came to 3 bases and at J to 0 bases, leaving 5 bases not matched to a gene. Per germline, CDR1 MNHNS and CDR2 SASEGT. This CDR3 has 17 residues. The CDR3 DNA reads TGTGCCAGCAGTGACCCGACAGGGAGCTCCTATAATTCACCCCTCCACTTT. Protein sequence: CASSDPTGSSYNSPLHF.

This clone was found a few times. The V and J genes are TRBV7-8 and TRBJ1-2; 9 bases are shared with TRBD1. CDR1 is SGHVS, CDR2 FQNEAQ, per germline. The CDR3 spans 16 residues. J lost 6 bases, V lost 5 bases, and 13 bases had no gene match. The DNA of the CDR3 is TGTGCCAGCAGCCCGAGCCGGGACAGGGCGTTTGATGGCTACACCTTC. It specifies CASSPSRDRAFDGYTF.

The chain carries TRBV11-3 and TRBJ2-2; D is possibly TRBD2 (6 bases). V gave up 5 bases and J gave up 1 base, with 11 bases separating them. This CDR3 has 15 residues. CDR1 SGHNT and CDR2 YENEEA come from the germline V gene. The DNA of the CDR3 is TGTGCCAGCAGCCGAGACGGGGGGAACACCGGGGAGCTGTTTTTT. It translates to CASSRDGGNTGELFF. The full variable domain, rest sourced from reference TRBV11-3 and TRBJ2-2, is EAGVVQSPRYKIIEKKQPVAFWCNPISGHNTLYWYLQNLGQGPELLIRYENEEAVDDSQLPKDRFSAERLKGVDSTLKIQPAELGDSAVYLCASSRDGGNTGELFFGEGSRLTVL.

The chain carries TRBV4-3 and TRBJ1-2, with D possibly TRBD1 on 6 matching bases. V lost 0 bases and J lost 2, with 13 bases in between. This CDR3 comprises 16 residues. Germline CDR1 and CDR2: LGHNA and YSLEER. The CDR3 region is CASSQDGGGWNYGYTF. The CDR3 DNA follows: TGCGCCAGCAGCCAAGATGGCGGGGGCTGGAACTATGGCTACACCTTC.

This chain joins TRBV5-4 and TRBJ2-7; a possible D gene is TRBD2 (5 bases). The CDR3 is 14 residues long. V lost 0 bases, J lost 5 bases, and 12 bases lay in between. Germline CDR1 and CDR2: SGHNT and YYREEE (reference sequence). CDR3 amino acids: CASSLEGEVHEQYF. Written as DNA, the CDR3 is TGTGCCAGCAGCTTGGAGGGAGAGGTACACGAGCAGTACTTC.

V and J are TRBV24-1 and TRBJ2-7; maybe TRBD1 (6 bases). The V gene's germline CDR1 is KGHDR and CDR2 SFDVKD. V lost 6 bases and J 2 bases, leaving 10 bases between the germline ends. CDR3 size: 13 residues. CDR3 DNA: TGTGCCACCAGTACGGCAGGGGCCTACGAGCAGTACTTC. Its protein product is CATSTAGAYEQYF.

The rearrangement uses TRBV5-1 and TRBJ2-7, with TRBD2 identical over 12 bases. This CDR3 has 15 residues. After removal of 3 bases from V and 4 bases from J, the junction contained 5 bases not matched to a gene. Germline assignment: CDR1 SGHRS and CDR2 YFSETQ. In DNA, the CDR3 is TGCGCCAGCAGCTCAGACGGGACTAGCGGGTACGAGCAGTACTTC. Amino acids: CASSSDGTSGYEQYF.

This clone was recorded only once. The J gene is TRBJ1-2, the V gene TRBV5-8; TRBD1 matches at 7 bases. This CDR3 comprises 13 residues. The germline V gene encodes CDR1 SGHTS and CDR2 YDEGEE. The ends lost 4 bases at V and 7 bases at J; junction bases unmatched: 7. In DNA form, the CDR3 reads TGTGCCAGCAGCGAACGACAGGGTCGTGGCTACACCTTC. It yields the protein CASSERQGRGYTF. The full variable domain, in which reference TRBV5-8 and TRBJ1-2 provide the parts outside the CDR3, is EAGVTQSPTHLIKTRGQQATLRCSPISGHTSVYWYQQALGLGLQFLLWYDEGEERNRGNFPPRFSGRQFPNYSSELNVNALELEDSALYLCASSERQGRGYTFGSGTRLTVV.

V usage is TRBV3-1 (or the pseudogene TRBV3-2) and J usage is TRBJ1-1, with TRBD1 matching over 8 bases. Germline V lookup: CDR1 LGHDT, CDR2 YNNKEL (reference sequence). The CDR3 is 14 residues long. The ends lost 4 bases at V and 4 bases at J; junction bases unmatched: 5. In DNA form, the CDR3 reads TGTGCCAGCAGCCCCAACCAGGGGGCCACTGAAGCTTTCTTT. This codes for CASSPNQGATEAFF.

The chain links TRBV5-6 to TRBJ2-7; TRBD1 agrees at 8 bases. V trimming: 5 bases; J trimming: 7 bases; junction bases outside the gene matches: 8. This CDR3 region has 13 residues. Germline CDR1 is SGHDT and CDR2 is YYEEEE. CDR3 sequence: CASRRQGAQEQYF. CDR3 DNA: TGTGCCAGCAGACGGCAGGGGGCTCAAGAGCAGTACTTC.

This sequence joins TRBV3-1 (or the pseudogene TRBV3-2) and TRBJ1-1, with a possible D match to TRBD1 (6 bases). Trimming took 5 bases from V and 4 from J, leaving 14 bases between them. This CDR3 contains 14 residues. Germline V CDR1 and CDR2: LGHDT, YNNKEL (reference sequence). The CDR3: CASSSQGRGTEAFF. CDR3 in DNA: TGTGCCAGCAGCTCCCAGGGGAGGGGCACTGAAGCTTTCTTT.

This clone was detected only once. The V call is TRBV5-1, the J call TRBJ1-6; 10 bases fit TRBD1. V lost 4 bases to trimming and J lost 6 bases; unmatched junction nucleotides: 7. CDR3 length: 16 amino acids. Per germline, CDR1 SGHRS and CDR2 YFSETQ. This CDR3 is CASSLDRGIRNSPLHF. The CDR3 nucleotides read TGCGCCAGCAGCCTGGACAGGGGGATTCGTAATTCACCCCTCCACTTT.

V is TRBV28 and J is TRBJ1-4, with 7 positions matching TRBD1. The ends lost 6 bases at V and 0 bases at J; junction bases unmatched: 4. CDR1 is MDHEN and CDR2 is SYDVKM in the germline V gene. The CDR3 consists of 15 residues. The CDR3 reads CASSPDRATNEKLFF. CDR3 bases: TGTGCCAGCAGCCCCGACAGGGCAACTAATGAAAAACTGTTTTTT.

The gene calls are TRBV6-5 and TRBJ1-2; TRBD1 aligns across 9 bases. V gave up 4 bases and J gave up 6 bases; unmatched junction bases: 6. The CDR3 has 14 amino acids. Germline CDR1 and CDR2: MNHEY and SVGAGI. The CDR3 loop is CASSLQGAVDGYTF. CDR3 bases: TGTGCCAGCAGTTTACAGGGGGCTGTTGATGGCTACACCTTC.

DNA of the CDR3: TGCGCCAGCAGCTTGGGTCCGGGGAACTATGGCTACACCTTC. Amino acid sequence: CASSLGPGNYGYTF. V usage is TRBV5-1 and J usage is TRBJ1-2; D ambiguous. From germline, CDR1 is SGHRS and CDR2 YFSETQ. The V gene lost 0 bases and the J gene lost 2 bases, with 8 bases spanning the gap. This CDR3 is built from 14 residues. Complete variable domain (other parts from reference TRBV5-1 and TRBJ1-2): KAGVTQTPRYLIKTRGQQVTLSCSPISGHRSVSWYQQTPGQGLQFLFEYFSETQRNKGNFPGRFSGRQFSNSRSEMNVSTLELGDSALYLCASSLGPGNYGYTFGSGTRLTVV.

V usage is TRBV4-2 and J usage is TRBJ2-3; TRBD2 aligns across 9 bases. The CDR3 loop spans 12 amino acids. Looked up from germline, CDR1 is LGHNA and CDR2 is YNFKEQ. The V segment lost 6 bases and the J segment 6 bases; nucleotides outside the gene matches: 1. CDR3 sequence: CASRLAGDTQYF. Here the CDR3 DNA reads TGTGCCAGCAGACTAGCGGGCGATACGCAGTATTTT.

The rearrangement uses TRBV19 and TRBJ2-7; 8 positions match TRBD1. Germline CDR1 and CDR2: LNHDA and SQIVND (reference sequence). J gave up 4 bases and V 10 bases, and 6 bases lay outside the gene matches. The CDR3 contains 12 residues. CDR3 loop: CATLDRAYEQYF. CDR3 sequence (DNA): TGTGCCACCCTGGACAGGGCTTACGAGCAGTACTTC.

The V gene is TRBV6-5, the J gene TRBJ2-3, with D possibly being TRBD1 (5 bases). From germline, CDR1 is MNHEY and CDR2 SVGAGI. The V gene lost 8 bases and the J gene lost 2 bases, with 14 bases spanning the gap. This CDR3 is built from 14 residues. This chain's CDR3 is CASGDQGLTDTQYF. CDR3 nucleotide sequence: TGTGCCAGCGGGGATCAGGGTCTCACAGATACGCAGTATTTT.